A selection of T cell receptor beta chains follows, all from one sample in a study of human T cells and chemical hapten exposure. TCRdb passed the RACE reads through MiXCR, listing each CDR3 protein once. Seen here are about 81,000 distinct CDR3 sequences, about 6.8% observed once, and the top ten hold 1.5% to 1.8%. The starting material was whole blood, obtained in connection with sensitization to the hapten diphenylcyclopropenone (DPC). The receptors derive from a woman in her thirties with alopecia areata. Some clones in this sample may be carry-over from other donors' samples. CDR3s include the opening cysteine and the closing phenylalanine or tryptophan. The order of the fields is V gene, clone size, D gene, J gene, CDR3 DNA, CDR3 protein. A D gene is named only where the DNA matches it firmly. Rows give clone size only sometimes, using once, few, many, or a class for an expanded clone.

TRBV20-1	few	.	TRBJ1-1	TGCAGTGCTAGATCGGCAGGGGTGAGCACTGAAGCTTTCTTT	CSARSAGVSTEAFF
TRBV5-8	many	.	TRBJ1-5	TGTGCCAGCAGCTTGGATAGGGGTAGGAGCAATCAGCCCCAGCATTTT	CASSLDRGRSNQPQHF
TRBV6-1	few	.	TRBJ1-1	TGTGCCAGCAGTGAAGCTATCACCGGGAGGGACACTGAAGCTTTCTTT	CASSEAITGRDTEAFF
TRBV5-4	.	TRBD1	TRBJ2-3	TGTGCCAGCAGCTTGGGCGGACAGGGCACAGATACGCAGTATTTT	CASSLGGQGTDTQYF
TRBV20-1	many	.	TRBJ2-3	TGCAGTGCTAGTCCTAACCCAGGGGATACGCAGTATTTT	CSASPNPGDTQYF
TRBV20-1	few	TRBD1	TRBJ2-3	TGCAGTGCTAGGGACAGGGCGCCTAGCACAGATACGCAGTATTTT	CSARDRAPSTDTQYF
TRBV18	many	.	TRBJ2-5	TGTGCCAGCTCACCGGAGAACAGGGAAGAGACCCAGTACTTC	CASSPENREETQYF
TRBV12-3/TRBV12-4	.	.	TRBJ2-2	TGTGCCAGCAGTTTTAGTAGCAGGGGCACCGGGGAGCTGTTTTTT	CASSFSSRGTGELFF
TRBV5-1	few	.	TRBJ1-1	TGCGCCAGCAGCTTACACCCCCTAATGAACACTGAAGCTTTCTTT	CASSLHPLMNTEAFF
TRBV12-3/TRBV12-4	few	.	TRBJ2-2	TGTGCCAGCAGTCTAACAGGGCCCGGGGAGCTGTTTTTT	CASSLTGPGELFF
TRBV12-3/TRBV12-4	few	.	TRBJ2-7	TGTGCCAGCAGTCGCGTACAACACGAGCAGTACTTC	CASSRVQHEQYF
TRBV6-1	many	.	TRBJ2-3	TGTGCCAGCAGTGAAAAGGACGGCCCAGATACGCAGTATTTT	CASSEKDGPDTQYF
TRBV4-1	few	.	TRBJ1-1	TGCGCCAGCAGCCAAGATAGGGGAGTAACTCTGAACACTGAAGCTTTCTTT	CASSQDRGVTLNTEAFF
TRBV5-1	few	.	TRBJ2-7	TGCGCCAGCAGCCCCGACCCGGGACTCTCCAACGAGCAGTACTTC	CASSPDPGLSNEQYF
TRBV7-2	.	.	TRBJ1-5	TGTGCCAGCAGCTTATTTGCACCCACGAGTCGGCAGCCCCAGCATTTT	CASSLFAPTSRQPQHF
TRBV6-1	.	.	TRBJ1-4	TGTGCCAGCAGTGACGGTACCCTCATGCGTGTAAAACTGTTTTTT	CASSDGTLMRVKLFF
TRBV29-1	many	TRBD1	TRBJ2-5	TGCAGCGTTACAGGGGAATCTGCGGAGACCCAGTACTTC	CSVTGESAETQYF
TRBV30	.	.	TRBJ2-5	TGTGCCTGGAGTGCCGGCGGATCCGAGACCCAGTACTTC	CAWSAGGSETQYF
TRBV19	many	.	TRBJ2-1	TGTGCCAGTAGTGGCGTGAGGGGGGGTATAGCTGAGCAGTTCTTC	CASSGVRGGIAEQFF
TRBV29-1	.	.	TRBJ1-1	TGCAGCGTTGACAGGGGTGGTAATGCTGAAGCTTTCTTT	CSVDRGGNAEAFF
TRBV6-1	few	.	TRBJ2-7	TGTGCCAGCAGTGCGACCCTGGAAGTTTCTTACGAGCAGTACTTC	CASSATLEVSYEQYF
TRBV29-1	.	.	TRBJ2-2	TGCAGCGTTGAGTGGCAGGAATACGTGGGAACCGGGGAGCTGTTTTTT	CSVEWQEYVGTGELFF
TRBV11-2	.	TRBD1	TRBJ2-6	TGTGCCAGCAGCCCGGATAACAGGGGGCCCGTTCCCCCTGGGGCCAACGTCCTGACTTTC	CASSPDNRGPVPPGANVLTF
TRBV25-1	many	.	TRBJ1-2	TGTGCCAGCAGTGAGGGGGCGGGGGGCGCAGGCTATGGCTACACCTTC	CASSEGAGGAGYGYTF
TRBV6-5	.	.	TRBJ1-1	TGTGCCAGCAGATCCTTATGGACGTTTGAAGCTTTCTTT	CASRSLWTFEAFF
TRBV11-2	many	TRBD1	TRBJ2-6	TGTGCCAGCAGCTTCAGGCAGGGGGCGGCTGGGGCCAACGTCCTGACTTTC	CASSFRQGAAGANVLTF
TRBV29-1	many	.	TRBJ1-1	TGCAGCGTTGAAATCCTACTTGGGAGCACTGAAGCTTTCTTT	CSVEILLGSTEAFF
TRBV14	few	TRBD2	TRBJ2-1	TGTGCCAGCAGCCAAGTGGTGTGGCGGGGGGAGTACAATGAGCAGTTCTTC	CASSQVVWRGEYNEQFF
TRBV2	many	.	TRBJ1-1	TGTGCCAGCTTCCTCGGAGGCACTGAAGCTTTCTTT	CASFLGGTEAFF
TRBV5-1	.	.	TRBJ1-1	TGCGCCAGCAGCTTCGGACAGCTTTGGAACACTGAAGCTTTCTTT	CASSFGQLWNTEAFF
TRBV6-2/TRBV6-3	few	TRBD1	TRBJ2-1	TGTGCCAGCAGTTACACCCCCCGACAGGGGGTGAAGTACACCGATGAGCAGTTCTTC	CASSYTPRQGVKYTDEQFF
TRBV24-1	few	.	TRBJ1-2	TGTGCCACCAGTGATCGGACGGCTGGCGGCTACACCTTC	CATSDRTAGGYTF
TRBV12-3/TRBV12-4	few	.	TRBJ1-5	TGTGCCAGCAGGGCCGACAGGAGCAATCAGCCCCAGCATTTT	CASRADRSNQPQHF
TRBV6-5	.	.	TRBJ1-1	TGTGCCAGCAGTTCGAATCCGGACGGGAACACTGAAGCTTTCTTT	CASSSNPDGNTEAFF
TRBV6-5	many	.	TRBJ2-5	TGTGCCAGCACCTTATCATTGGGGGAGACCCAGTACTTC	CASTLSLGETQYF
TRBV18	.	TRBD1	TRBJ2-5	TGTGCCAGCTCACCATCAGGGGGAGCGAGGGAGACCCAGTACTTC	CASSPSGGARETQYF
TRBV9	few	.	TRBJ1-2	TGTGCCAGCAAGAGCCCTAAAGGTGGTGCTATTGGTGGCTACACCTTC	CASKSPKGGAIGGYTF
TRBV6-1	many	TRBD1	TRBJ2-1	TGTGCCAGCAGTGCCAAGGGACAGGGAGGCTACAATGAGCAGTTCTTC	CASSAKGQGGYNEQFF
TRBV6-5	many	TRBD1	TRBJ2-7	TGTGCCAGCAGTTACCGGGACAGGGGCACCTACGAGCAGTACTTC	CASSYRDRGTYEQYF
TRBV29-1	few	TRBD1	TRBJ1-1	TGCAGCGTTGCACAGGGGAAGAACACTGAAGCTTTCTTT	CSVAQGKNTEAFF
TRBV7-3	.	.	TRBJ1-1	TGTGCCAGCAGCCCGGGCCAGAGAAGGGACACTGAAGCTTTCTTT	CASSPGQRRDTEAFF
TRBV12-3/TRBV12-4	.	TRBD1	TRBJ1-6	TGTGCCAGCAGTGCTGGGACAGCCGTTTCGAATTCACCCCTCCACTTT	CASSAGTAVSNSPLHF